A selection of T cell receptor beta chains follows, all from one sample in a study of T cell changes during pregnancy in multiple sclerosis. Repertoires were generated with immunoSEQ multiplex PCR, while TCRdb's copy carries only in-frame clones and drops some. The top ten hold around 0.78% of the sample, which has over 85,000 clones, about nine tenths seen once. Sequences were derived from peripheral blood, sampled in the second trimester of pregnancy. Source of these receptors: a female donor in good health, enrolled as a control in a pregnancy study. The conserved cysteine and the conserved F or W are not part of the CDR3 here.

j_call	v_call	cdr3_length	cdr3_aa
TRBJ1-4	TRBV27	13	ASGPGTWGNEKLF
TRBJ2-3	TRBV2	12	ASSAPSGTDTQY
TRBJ2-7	TRBV19	13	ASSTTGDSSYEQY
TRBJ2-7	TRBV11-2	15	ASSSDRENFLSYEQY
TRBJ2-2	TRBV5-5	14	ASSFRTGGNTGELF
TRBJ1-4	TRBV30	12	AWSPMRANEKLF
TRBJ1-6	TRBV18	13	ASSLGQGNNSPLH
TRBJ1-2	TRBV11-2	12	ASSGDRRSYGYT
TRBJ2-7	TRBV28	13	ASSLLGQGAYEQY
TRBJ2-1	TRBV5-1	12	ASGRDRGDNEQF